The T cell receptor (beta chain) described here comes from a study of post-analysis software for immune sequencing data. General study results and limits: When patients were compared with controls, a handful of TRBV segments were more frequent, TRBV5-6, TRBV5-1 and TRBV20-1 among them.

As to this clonotype: Its antigen is unknown.

Per germline, CDR1 DFQATT and CDR2 SNEGSKA (reference sequence). The length of the CDR3 is 14 residues. Trimming removed 6 bases from V and 4 bases from J, with 16 bases in between. Every TCR beta cDNA library bore unique molecular identifiers. cDNA molecules numbering 450,000 to 650,000 came from approximately 0.91 to 9.4 million T cells. TCRdb itself ran the PCR reads through MiXCR, one entry per CDR3 protein. The sample has a few hundred thousand distinct CDR3 sequences, around 34% seen once; the top ten hold approximately 5.4%. The chain uses TRBV20-1 and TRBJ1-3; tentatively, D is TRBD1 (5 bases). Input material: blood. This TCR was sampled from a girl aged 2 to 17 with multiple sclerosis. CDR3: CSAPPGGPGNTIYF. CDR3 DNA: TGCAGTGCGCCCCCCGGGGGACCCGGAAACACCATATATTTT.